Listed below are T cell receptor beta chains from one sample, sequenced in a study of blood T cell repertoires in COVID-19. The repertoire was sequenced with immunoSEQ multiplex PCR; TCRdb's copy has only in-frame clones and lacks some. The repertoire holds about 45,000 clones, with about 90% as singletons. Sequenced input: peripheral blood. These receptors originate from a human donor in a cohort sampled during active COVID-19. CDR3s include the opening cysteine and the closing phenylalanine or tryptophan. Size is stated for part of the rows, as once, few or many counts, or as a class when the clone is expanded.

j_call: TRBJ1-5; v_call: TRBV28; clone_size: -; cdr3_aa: CASSLSRDSNQPQHF
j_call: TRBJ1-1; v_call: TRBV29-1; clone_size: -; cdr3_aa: CSVEPGFDRNTEAFF
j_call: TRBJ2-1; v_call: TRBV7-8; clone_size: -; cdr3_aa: CASSPRIYNEQFF
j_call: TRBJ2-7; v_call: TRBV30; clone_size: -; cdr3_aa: CAWSVGGMSYEQYF
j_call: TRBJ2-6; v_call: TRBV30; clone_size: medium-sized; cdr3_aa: CAWRRGWGSGANVLTF
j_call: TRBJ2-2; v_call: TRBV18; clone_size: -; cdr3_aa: CASSLGQANTGELFF
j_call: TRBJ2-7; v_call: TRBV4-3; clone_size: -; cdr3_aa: CASSQDGPVGEQYF
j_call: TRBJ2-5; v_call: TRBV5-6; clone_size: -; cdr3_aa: CASTNWGQEYQETQYF
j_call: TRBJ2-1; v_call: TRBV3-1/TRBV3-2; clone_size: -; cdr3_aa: CASSLRTSGSRNEQFF
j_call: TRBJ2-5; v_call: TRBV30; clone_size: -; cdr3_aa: CAWSVPSSGRVTQYF
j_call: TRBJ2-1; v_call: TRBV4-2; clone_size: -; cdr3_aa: CASSQLTSNHEQFF
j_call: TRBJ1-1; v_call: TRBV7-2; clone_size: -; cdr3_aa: CASSLGQGNTEAFF
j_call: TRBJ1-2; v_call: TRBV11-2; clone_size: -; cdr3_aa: CASTPQGIESGYTF
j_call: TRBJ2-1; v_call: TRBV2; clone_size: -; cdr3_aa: CASSRDRGGNNEQFF
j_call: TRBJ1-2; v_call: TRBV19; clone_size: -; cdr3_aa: CASRTRDRTFGYTF
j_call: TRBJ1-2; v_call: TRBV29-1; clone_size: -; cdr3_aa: CSVEGEGYGYTF
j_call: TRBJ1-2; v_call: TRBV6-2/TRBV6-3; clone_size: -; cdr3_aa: CASSDRLANYGYTF
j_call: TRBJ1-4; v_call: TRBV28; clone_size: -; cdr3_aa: CASKGVPTNEKLFF
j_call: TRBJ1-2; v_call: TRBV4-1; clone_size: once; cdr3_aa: CASSRGYGYTF
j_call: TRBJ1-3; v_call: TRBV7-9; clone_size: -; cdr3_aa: CASSLASQTRSGNTIYF
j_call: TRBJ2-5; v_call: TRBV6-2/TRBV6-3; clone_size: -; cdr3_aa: CASSPGLETQYF
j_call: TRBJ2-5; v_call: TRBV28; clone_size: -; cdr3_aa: CASSRGGIETQYF
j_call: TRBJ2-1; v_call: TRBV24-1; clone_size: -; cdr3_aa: CATSSSGGPYNEQFF